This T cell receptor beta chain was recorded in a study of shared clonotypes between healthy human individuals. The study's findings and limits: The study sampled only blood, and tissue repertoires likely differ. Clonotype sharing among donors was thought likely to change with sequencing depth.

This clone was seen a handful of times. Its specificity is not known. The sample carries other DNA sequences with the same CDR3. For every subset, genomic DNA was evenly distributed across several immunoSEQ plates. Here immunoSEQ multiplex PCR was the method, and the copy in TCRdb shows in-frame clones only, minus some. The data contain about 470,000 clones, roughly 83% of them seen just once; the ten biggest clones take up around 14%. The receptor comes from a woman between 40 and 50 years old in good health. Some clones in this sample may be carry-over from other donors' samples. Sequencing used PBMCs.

The CDR3 sequence: CASSLDATGQETQYF. DNA for the CDR3: TGTGCCAGCAGCTTGGACGCGACCGGGCAAGAGACCCAGTACTTC. The chain combines TRBV5-4 with TRBJ2-5; D unclear. Germline loops: CDR1 SGHNT, CDR2 YYREEE (reference sequence). The CDR3 runs to 15 residues. Trimming removed 0 bases at V and 2 bases at J, with 11 bases between.